This TCR beta chain was recorded in a study of high-grade serous ovarian cancer treatment subgroups (dated by TCRdb to the early 2020s). About the study as a whole: On average, each sample produced around 15,000 sequencing reads and about 7,000 unique TCR beta rearrangements. The study examined TCR beta repertoires in high-grade serous ovarian cancer patients who were grouped under a laparoscopic triage algorithm by complete gross resection or by neoadjuvant chemotherapy response. The cohort comprised 30 or so patients: some 10 with no residual disease after primary surgery (R0), some 10 excellent NACT responders, and some 10 poor NACT responders. One primary tumor sample and two metastatic tumor samples were contributed by each patient, so that some 83 samples were obtained in total.

Broader findings and caveats from the paper: Repertoire similarity between tumors of the same patient ranged about 0.095 to 0.8, whereas almost no similarity was seen between different patients. TCR repertoire analyses focused on CDR3; CDR1 and CDR2 were not analyzed. Bulk tumor TCR sequencing lacked spatial information, limiting insight into HGSC tumor complexity and diversity. TCR clonal relatedness showed a positive correlation with neoantigen level and a trend toward positive correlation with copy number variation and mutation load from whole-genome sequencing.

Of note for this clone: What antigen it recognizes has not been identified. No much larger clone exists at a distance of one base, and base qualities are not known.

V loses 2 bases, J loses 4 bases, and the germline ends lie 11 bases apart. The germline V gene (reference sequence) supplies CDR1 LNHDA and CDR2 SQIVND. The CDR3 spans 14 residues, from the cysteine through the phenylalanine. This entry keeps only the CDR3 DNA: 42 bases, framed from base 1. High-throughput TCR profiling via ImmunoSEQ was performed on the 70 to 95 tumor samples. The published analysis was carried out like this. Repertoire diversity metrics included richness (unique productive sequences), clonality, evenness and relatedness; Bhattacharyya coefficient assessed similarity between samples. In a sensitivity analysis, TCRs with fewer than two reads were excluded, and consistent conclusions were obtained. TCRdb holds this immuneACCESS table with in-frame rearrangements only. Some clones are missing; in checked studies, unresolved V genes explain under half, and the rest has no known cause. Clonal size and the V and J genes are those of that table, whereas D and trimming came from the DNA. The sample table records about 5,200 clones; about three quarters of these occur just once. The ten biggest clones cover approximately 8.9% of the sample.

The tumor samples were collected prior to definitive surgery or chemotherapy. Genomic DNA was extracted by the MD Anderson Biospecimen Extraction Resource, and TCR sequencing was done by the MD Anderson Cancer Genomics Laboratory. Input material: tumor tissue. The source is a human donor with high-grade serous ovarian cancer. In this chain, TRBV19 is recombined with TRBJ2-5; a tentative D match to TRBD2 spans 7 bases. The CDR3 region reads CASSIWGGRETQYF. DNA sequence: TGTGCCAGTAGTATATGGGGGGGGCGAGAGACCCAGTACTTC.